This note documents a single TCR beta chain sequence. The antigen it recognizes is unknown. Base qualities are not provided; no much larger clone lies one nucleotide away. The record originates from a study of blood T cells in healthy people across ages (dated by TCRdb to between 2015 and 2017). Concerning the study at large: In model experiments, roughly one uniquely barcoded TCR beta cDNA molecule per two T cells was captured by template switching. Using deep sequencing normalized with unique cDNA molecular identifiers, the study measured how TCR beta repertoire diversity changes with age. Using the same blood draw, the study looked at two additional independent replicas of 1 million unique cDNA reads for two donors, one aged 18 to 29 and the other aged 80 or older. To avoid experimental bias, donors of different ages were randomly spread across the sequencing lanes. Donors were grouped into four age groups: young (average approximately 16 years), middle-aged (less than 40), aged (about 60) and long-lived (just over 80). General findings and caveats noted by the study authors: Observed TCR beta diversity correlated strongly with the percentage of naive T cells measured by flow cytometry. Compared with the aged group, the long-lived group had more naive CD4+ T cells, fewer expanded clones and increased TCR diversity, suggesting age selection. Estimates of total diversity from one million sequenced T cells were regarded as lower bounds and underestimates. Because the CMV infection status of the donors was unknown, age-related changes in expanded clonotypes may potentially have been confounded. Observed TCR beta diversity per million T cells fell roughly linearly with age, and a significant reduction was already apparent by age roughly 41. Because profiling used bulk unsorted PBMCs, naive and antigen-experienced compartments could not be compared conclusively.

The CDR3 measures 13 amino acids from cysteine to phenylalanine. Solely the CDR3 DNA is kept, with 39 bases framed from the first base. The CDR1 and CDR2 encoded by the germline V gene are SNHLY and FYNNEI. Deletion took 7 bases off V and 5 bases off J, with a span of 12 bases between the germline ends. The library was made by 5' RACE. TCRdb names Illumina HiSeq 2500 as the instrument used. A second PCR of roughly 7 to 12 cycles was run with a J-beta primer mix and a sample-barcoded 5' primer. A template-switch 5' adaptor carrying 12 random nucleotides introduced a unique molecular identifier onto each TCR beta cDNA molecule. At least 3 million CDR3-containing paired-end reads were obtained from each sample. First-strand cDNA synthesis was performed from all RNA using the Mint cDNA synthesis kit, with priming by a TRBC-specific oligonucleotide. After uracil-DNA glycosylase treatment, a first 18-cycle PCR used universal primers M1SS and BC2_uni_R on all cDNA. Under the source paper's analysis protocol: Each sample was normalized by randomly selecting 1 million high-quality reads, each carrying a distinct molecular identifier. Reads sharing molecular identifiers were discarded rather than binned into consensus sequences. MiTCR, with a Q25 quality threshold and the strictest error-elimination algorithm, was used for CDR3 identification, clonotype clustering and error correction. A nonparametric unseen species model using Euler transformation provided a lower-bound estimate of total TCR beta diversity. TCRdb applied fastp at Q25 and MiXCR to the public reads, then kept only in-frame beta chains. Each CDR3 protein appears once, grouped with its most common genes and DNA. TCRdb's processing, not the authors' own work, is the source of the V and J calls. For this sample the table gives about 400,000 distinct CDR3 sequences, of which about 49% were detected only once. 51% of the sample is taken by the ten largest.

The roughly 39 donors, aged roughly 6 to 95 years, were systemically healthy Caucasian individuals from Russia. Each donor gave 8 to 10 milliliters of peripheral blood, collected into EDTA-treated Vacutainer tubes. Ficoll-Paque density-gradient centrifugation was used to isolate PBMCs, with at least 7 million per sample. Total RNA was extracted from PBMCs with Trizol reagent, with at least 6 micrograms obtained per sample. For every donor, flow cytometry on a PBMC aliquot measured the percentage of naive CD45RAhigh/CD27high T cells. The clonotype comes from a man between 60 and 70 years old in good health. The chain was built from TRBV2 and TRBJ2-1; no D gene can be assigned with confidence. Sequenced material: blood. In nucleotides, the sequence is TGTGCCAGCAACCCCGTCTGGGACAATGAGCAGTTCTTC. This encodes CASNPVWDNEQFF.